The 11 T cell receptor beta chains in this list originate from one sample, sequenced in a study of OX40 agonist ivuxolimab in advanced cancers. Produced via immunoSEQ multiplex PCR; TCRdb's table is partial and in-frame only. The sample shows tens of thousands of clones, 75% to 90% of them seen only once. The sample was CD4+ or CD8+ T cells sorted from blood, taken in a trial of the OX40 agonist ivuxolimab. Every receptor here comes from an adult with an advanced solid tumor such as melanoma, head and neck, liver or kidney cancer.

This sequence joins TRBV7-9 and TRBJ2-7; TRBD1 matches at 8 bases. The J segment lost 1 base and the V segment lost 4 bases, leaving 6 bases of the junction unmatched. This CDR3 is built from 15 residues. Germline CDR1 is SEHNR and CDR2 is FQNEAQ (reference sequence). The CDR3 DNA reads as TGTGCCAGCAGCTCGGACAGGGATGGGTCCTACGAGCAGTACTTC. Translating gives CASSSDRDGSYEQYF.

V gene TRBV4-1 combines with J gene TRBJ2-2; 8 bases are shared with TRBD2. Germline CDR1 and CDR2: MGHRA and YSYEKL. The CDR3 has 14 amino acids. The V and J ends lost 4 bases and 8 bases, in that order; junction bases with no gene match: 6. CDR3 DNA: TGCGCCAGCAGCCCGTACTTAGCGGGGGGGGAGCTGTTTTTT. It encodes CASSPYLAGGELFF.

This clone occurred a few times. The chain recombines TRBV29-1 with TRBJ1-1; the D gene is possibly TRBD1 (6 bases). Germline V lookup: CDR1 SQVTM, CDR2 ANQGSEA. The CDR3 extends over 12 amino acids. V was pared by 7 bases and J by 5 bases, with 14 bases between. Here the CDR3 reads CSGWTVMTEAFF. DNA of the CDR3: TGCAGCGGCTGGACAGTGATGACTGAAGCTTTCTTT.

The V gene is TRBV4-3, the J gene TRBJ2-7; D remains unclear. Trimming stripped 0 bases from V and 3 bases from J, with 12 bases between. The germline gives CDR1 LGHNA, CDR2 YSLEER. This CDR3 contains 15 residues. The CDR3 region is CASSQDETSFYEQYF. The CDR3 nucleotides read TGCGCCAGCAGCCAAGATGAGACGTCATTCTACGAGCAGTACTTC.

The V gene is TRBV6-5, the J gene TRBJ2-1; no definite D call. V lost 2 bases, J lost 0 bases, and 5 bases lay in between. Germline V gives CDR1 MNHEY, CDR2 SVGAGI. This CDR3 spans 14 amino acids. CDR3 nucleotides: TGTGCCAGCAGTTACAGTAGCTCCTACAATGAGCAGTTCTTC. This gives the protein CASSYSSSYNEQFF.

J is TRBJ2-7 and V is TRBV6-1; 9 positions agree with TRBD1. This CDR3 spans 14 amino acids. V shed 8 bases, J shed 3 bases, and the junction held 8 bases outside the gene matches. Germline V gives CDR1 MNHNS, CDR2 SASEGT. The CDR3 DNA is TGTGCCAGCGAGAAGGACAGGGGCCGCTACGAGCAGTACTTC. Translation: CASEKDRGRYEQYF.

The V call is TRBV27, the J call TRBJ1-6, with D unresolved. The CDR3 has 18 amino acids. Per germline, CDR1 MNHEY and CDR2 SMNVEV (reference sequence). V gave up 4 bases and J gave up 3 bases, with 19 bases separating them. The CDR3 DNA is TGTGCCAGCAGTTCCTTTGGCCCTGTATGGGACTATAATTCACCCCTCCACTTT. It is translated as CASSSFGPVWDYNSPLHF.

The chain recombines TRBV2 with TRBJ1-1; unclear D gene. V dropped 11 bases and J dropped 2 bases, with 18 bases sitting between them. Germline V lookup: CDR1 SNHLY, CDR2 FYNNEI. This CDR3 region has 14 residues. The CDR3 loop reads CALSNRRGNTEAFF. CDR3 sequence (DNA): TGTGCCCTCAGCAATAGGAGAGGCAACACTGAAGCTTTCTTT.

Written as DNA, the CDR3 is TGTGCCAGTAGTATAAGGGACAGGGTGTACGGGGCCAACGTCCTGACTTTC. Amino acids: CASSIRDRVYGANVLTF. V usage is TRBV19 and J usage is TRBJ2-6, with 9 nucleotides matching TRBD1. V shed 2 bases and J 4 bases; nucleotides not matched to a gene: 6. Germline CDR1 reads LNHDA; CDR2 reads SQIVND (reference sequence). The CDR3 is 17 residues long.

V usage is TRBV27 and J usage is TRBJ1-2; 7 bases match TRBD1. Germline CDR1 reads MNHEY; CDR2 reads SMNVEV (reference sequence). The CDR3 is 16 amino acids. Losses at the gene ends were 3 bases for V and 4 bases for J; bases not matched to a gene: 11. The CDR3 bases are TGTGCCAGCAGTTTCCTGGGGGGAGGGGGCCCCTATGGCTACACCTTC. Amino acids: CASSFLGGGGPYGYTF.

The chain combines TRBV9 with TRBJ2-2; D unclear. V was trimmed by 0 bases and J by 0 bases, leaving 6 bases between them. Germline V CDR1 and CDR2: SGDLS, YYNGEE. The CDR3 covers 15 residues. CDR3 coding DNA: TGTGCCAGCAGCGTAGCCAGCACGAACACCGGGGAGCTGTTTTTT. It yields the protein CASSVASTNTGELFF.